The following is a T cell receptor beta chain sequence with its context. The donors were in the roughly 130-subject validation cohort, distinct from the roughly 720-subject first cohort. Produced via immunoSEQ multiplex PCR; TCRdb's table is partial and in-frame only. The sample holds more than 300,000 clones, 86% seen once. This sample is part of a study of cytomegalovirus exposure and HLA in healthy donors. Trimming shortened V by 2 bases and J by 4 bases, and 12 bases separated the two germline ends. The CDR3 length is 15 residues. Germline V gene data show CDR1 as MNHEY and CDR2 as SVGAGI. The receptor was derived from a woman younger than 30 in good health and CMV-seronegative. Material for sequencing was PBMCs. V and J are TRBV6-5 and TRBJ2-1; D not resolved. In DNA, the CDR3 is TGTGCCAGCAGTTACGGGCAGGCTAAGTACAATGAGCAGTTCTTC. Translating gives CASSYGQAKYNEQFF.